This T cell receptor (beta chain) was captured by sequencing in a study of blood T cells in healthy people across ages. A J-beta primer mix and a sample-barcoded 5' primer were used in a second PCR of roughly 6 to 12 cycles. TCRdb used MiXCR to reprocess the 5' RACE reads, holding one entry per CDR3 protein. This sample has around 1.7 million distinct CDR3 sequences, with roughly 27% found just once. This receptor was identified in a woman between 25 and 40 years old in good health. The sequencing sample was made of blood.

CDR3 DNA: TGTGCCAGCAGCTTTGAAAGCATTCCCTACGAGCAGTACTTC. This sequence encodes CASSFESIPYEQYF. This chain uses TRBV7-9 with TRBJ2-7; D is unclear. The CDR3 spans 14 residues. The germline gives CDR1 SEHNR, CDR2 FQNEAQ (reference sequence). The ends were cut back, 3 bases at V and 2 bases at J, with 11 bases in the middle.